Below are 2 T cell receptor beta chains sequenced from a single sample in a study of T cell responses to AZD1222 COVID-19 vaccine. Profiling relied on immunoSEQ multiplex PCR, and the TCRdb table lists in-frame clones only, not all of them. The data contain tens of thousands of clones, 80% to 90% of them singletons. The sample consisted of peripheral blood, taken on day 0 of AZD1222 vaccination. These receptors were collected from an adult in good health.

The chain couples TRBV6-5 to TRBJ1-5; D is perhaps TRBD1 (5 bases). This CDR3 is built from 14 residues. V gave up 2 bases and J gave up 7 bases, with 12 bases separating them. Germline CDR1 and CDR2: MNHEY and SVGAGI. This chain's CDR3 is CASSYVAGRQPQHF. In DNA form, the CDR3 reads TGTGCCAGCAGTTACGTGGCAGGGCGGCAGCCCCAGCATTTT.

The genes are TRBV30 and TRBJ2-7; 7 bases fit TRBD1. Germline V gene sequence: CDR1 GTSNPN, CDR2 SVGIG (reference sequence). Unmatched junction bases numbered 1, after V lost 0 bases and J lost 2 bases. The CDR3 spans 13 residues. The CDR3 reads CAWSVGTAYEQYF. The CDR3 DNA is TGTGCCTGGAGTGTAGGGACAGCCTACGAGCAGTACTTC.